A selection of T cell receptor beta chains follows, all from one sample in a study of cytotoxic CD8 clonotypes in ibrutinib-treated CLL. Profiling relied on immunoSEQ multiplex PCR, and the TCRdb table lists in-frame clones only, not all of them. The sample carries 25,000 to 35,000 clones, about three fifths recorded once. The sequencing used PBMCs, collected before ibrutinib treatment. All receptors derive from a human donor with chronic lymphocytic leukemia. Both conserved end residues are part of each CDR3. Each record gives: J gene, V gene, CDR3 protein.

j_call: TRBJ1-2; v_call: TRBV19; cdr3_aa: CASSEMNYGYTF
j_call: TRBJ2-7; v_call: TRBV10-1; cdr3_aa: CASSERDEQYF
j_call: TRBJ1-2; v_call: TRBV29-1; cdr3_aa: CSVRLDYGYTF
j_call: TRBJ2-7; v_call: TRBV11-2; cdr3_aa: CASSRSGQAFYEQYF
j_call: TRBJ1-1; v_call: TRBV6-6; cdr3_aa: CASKGQLNTEAFF
j_call: TRBJ2-3; v_call: TRBV28; cdr3_aa: CASTPSGGDTQYF
j_call: TRBJ2-5; v_call: TRBV29-1; cdr3_aa: CSGYRAGSETQYF
j_call: TRBJ2-2; v_call: TRBV5-4; cdr3_aa: CASSPTGHTGELFF
j_call: TRBJ1-1; v_call: TRBV25-1; cdr3_aa: CASSEHLTGTEAFF
j_call: TRBJ2-1; v_call: TRBV2; cdr3_aa: CASSPAGPTASEQFF
j_call: TRBJ2-7; v_call: TRBV7-8; cdr3_aa: CASSLGGLAGAYEQYF
j_call: TRBJ2-5; v_call: TRBV10-2; cdr3_aa: CASSESGREETQYF
j_call: TRBJ1-2; v_call: TRBV5-1; cdr3_aa: CASSLGGTYGYTF
j_call: TRBJ1-4; v_call: TRBV7-6; cdr3_aa: CASSPTGTGYEKLFF
j_call: TRBJ1-1; v_call: TRBV20-1; cdr3_aa: CRGTEKTEAFF
j_call: TRBJ1-2; v_call: TRBV6-6; cdr3_aa: CASSRGRGGGYTF
j_call: TRBJ1-5; v_call: TRBV2; cdr3_aa: CASSVGTGGSEPQHF
j_call: TRBJ2-2; v_call: TRBV5-5; cdr3_aa: CASSAGHLSGELFF
j_call: TRBJ2-1; v_call: TRBV5-1; cdr3_aa: CASSLVVGNYNEQFF
j_call: TRBJ2-1; v_call: TRBV7-9; cdr3_aa: CASRLENYNEQFF
j_call: TRBJ1-1; v_call: TRBV13; cdr3_aa: CASSLEGAGFNTEAFF
j_call: TRBJ2-7; v_call: TRBV19; cdr3_aa: CASSALTGAISYEQYF
j_call: TRBJ1-5; v_call: TRBV27; cdr3_aa: CASSLAGSGYQPQHF
j_call: TRBJ1-1; v_call: TRBV2; cdr3_aa: CASSEQGNTEAFF
j_call: TRBJ1-1; v_call: TRBV2; cdr3_aa: CASSWTANTEAFF
j_call: TRBJ2-3; v_call: TRBV11-2; cdr3_aa: CASSKPRALTDTQYF
j_call: TRBJ2-5; v_call: TRBV16; cdr3_aa: CASSHRRSVGETQYF
j_call: TRBJ2-3; v_call: TRBV7-2; cdr3_aa: CASSFSSTDTQYF
j_call: TRBJ2-1; v_call: TRBV28; cdr3_aa: CASRLAGGSYNEQFF
j_call: TRBJ1-5; v_call: TRBV5-1; cdr3_aa: CASSHEPGQNQPQHF
j_call: TRBJ1-1; v_call: TRBV20-1; cdr3_aa: CSADSTTEAFF
j_call: TRBJ2-6; v_call: TRBV25-1; cdr3_aa: CASSDKGANVLTF
j_call: TRBJ1-2; v_call: TRBV28; cdr3_aa: CASSARGTGSSNYGYTF
j_call: TRBJ1-6; v_call: TRBV4-1; cdr3_aa: CASSQDGRRSYNSPLHF
j_call: TRBJ2-7; v_call: TRBV9; cdr3_aa: CASSVGGPSYEQYF
j_call: TRBJ2-5; v_call: TRBV7-9; cdr3_aa: CAKDTSGRRGETQYF
j_call: TRBJ2-7; v_call: TRBV7-2; cdr3_aa: CASSLAESYEQYF